Listed below are T cell receptor beta chains from one sample, sequenced in a study of blood T cell repertoires in COVID-19. The data were produced by immunoSEQ multiplex PCR, yet TCRdb's version contains in-frame clones alone and is incomplete. Among 150,000 or so clones listed, around 90% were seen once. The specimen sequenced was PBMCs or T cells enriched from blood (not recorded which). These receptors came from a woman aged 40 to 50 who had been exposed to COVID-19. The CDR3 runs from the conserved cysteine through the conserved F or W. A D gene is named only where the DNA matches it firmly. Size is omitted from some rows. Given values are once, few, many or a class for expanded clones.

D gene,V gene,clone size,J gene,CDR3 DNA,CDR3 protein
TRBD1,TRBV7-9,once,TRBJ1-2,TGTGCCAGCAGCTTTCCCCCAGGCAGGGGGGCGTACTATGGCTACACCTTC,CASSFPPGRGAYYGYTF
.,TRBV19,.,TRBJ1-2,TGTGCCAGTAGTCCTGGTGCGGGGCCCGGCTACACCTTC,CASSPGAGPGYTF
TRBD1,TRBV9,once,TRBJ2-5,TGTGCCAGCAGCGTAGGAAACAGGGGGCGGGGGACCCAGTACTTC,CASSVGNRGRGTQYF
TRBD1,TRBV19,few,TRBJ1-2,TGTGCCAGTAACCCCAGGGGGCGTGATACGGGCTACACCTTC,CASNPRGRDTGYTF
TRBD2,TRBV19,few,TRBJ2-1,TGTGCCAGTAGTCCCGGGACTAGCGGATACAATGAGCAGTTCTTC,CASSPGTSGYNEQFF
TRBD2,TRBV4-3,once,TRBJ2-1,TGCGCCAGCAGCCACGGACTAGCGGGGGGCGGTGAGCAGTTCTTC,CASSHGLAGGGEQFF
TRBD1,TRBV7-2,.,TRBJ1-1,TGTGCCAGCAGCTTCCGGACAGGGCGCACTGAAGCTTTCTTT,CASSFRTGRTEAFF
.,TRBV19,once,TRBJ2-2,TGTGCCAGTAGGTGGTTGAGTCTCACGAACACCGGGGAGCTGTTTTTT,CASRWLSLTNTGELFF
.,TRBV28,once,TRBJ1-3,TGTGCCAGCAGTTTATATCAACAGCTCTCTGGAAACACCATATATTTT,CASSLYQQLSGNTIYF
.,TRBV2,once,TRBJ1-2,TGTGCCAGCGCACAGGAAAACTATGGCTACACCTTC,CASAQENYGYTF
TRBD1,TRBV3-1/TRBV3-2,.,TRBJ2-7,TGTGCCAGCAGCCAAGCCCGAGTGGACAGGAGCTCCTACGAGCAGTACTTC,CASSQARVDRSSYEQYF
.,TRBV9,.,TRBJ2-7,TGTGCCAGCAGCGTAGTACCAGATCCCTACGAGCAGTACTTC,CASSVVPDPYEQYF
.,TRBV4-3,once,TRBJ1-5,TGCGCCAGCAGCCAAGATTCCGATCAGCCCCAGCATTTT,CASSQDSDQPQHF
TRBD2,TRBV2,once,TRBJ2-5,TGTGCCAGCAGTGTGGAGCGGGGGGTTTCGGGGACCCAGTACTTC,CASSVERGVSGTQYF
.,TRBV5-8,.,TRBJ1-1,TGTGCCAGCAGCTTGAGGGGGAACACTGAAGCTTTCTTT,CASSLRGNTEAFF
.,TRBV27,.,TRBJ1-5,TGTGCCAGCAGTTCTGGGCTCGGACAGCCCCAGCATTTT,CASSSGLGQPQHF
TRBD1,TRBV19,.,TRBJ2-7,TGTGCAGCAGGGGGCCTTGGGTCCTACGAGCAGTACTTC,CAAGGLGSYEQYF
TRBD1,TRBV4-2,.,TRBJ2-7,TGTGCCAGCAGCCAAGACTCGTGGGATATGGGGACAGGGGCCTACGAGCAGTACTTC,CASSQDSWDMGTGAYEQYF
.,TRBV6-6,.,TRBJ1-3,TGTGCCAGCAGTCTCCGGTTAACAGGGTCGTCTGGAAACACCATATATTTT,CASSLRLTGSSGNTIYF
TRBD2,TRBV10-1,.,TRBJ2-1,TGCGCCAGCAGCCCATGGGGCGGGGGCAATGAGCAGTTCTTC,CASSPWGGGNEQFF
TRBD1,TRBV5-6,.,TRBJ1-6,TGTGCCAGCAGCTTGTCCAGGGACAGGGCTAATTCACCCCTCCACTTT,CASSLSRDRANSPLHF
TRBD1,TRBV5-4,.,TRBJ1-2,TGTGCCAGCAGCTCGGGACAGAATAACTATGGCTACACCTTC,CASSSGQNNYGYTF
.,TRBV29-1,.,TRBJ1-1,TGCAGCGTTGAAGGGACACTTCGTCAGGCTTTCTTT,CSVEGTLRQAFF
TRBD2,TRBV6-1,few,TRBJ2-7,TGTGCCAGCAGTGAAAGCCTAGCGGGTCCCTACGAGCAGTACTTC,CASSESLAGPYEQYF